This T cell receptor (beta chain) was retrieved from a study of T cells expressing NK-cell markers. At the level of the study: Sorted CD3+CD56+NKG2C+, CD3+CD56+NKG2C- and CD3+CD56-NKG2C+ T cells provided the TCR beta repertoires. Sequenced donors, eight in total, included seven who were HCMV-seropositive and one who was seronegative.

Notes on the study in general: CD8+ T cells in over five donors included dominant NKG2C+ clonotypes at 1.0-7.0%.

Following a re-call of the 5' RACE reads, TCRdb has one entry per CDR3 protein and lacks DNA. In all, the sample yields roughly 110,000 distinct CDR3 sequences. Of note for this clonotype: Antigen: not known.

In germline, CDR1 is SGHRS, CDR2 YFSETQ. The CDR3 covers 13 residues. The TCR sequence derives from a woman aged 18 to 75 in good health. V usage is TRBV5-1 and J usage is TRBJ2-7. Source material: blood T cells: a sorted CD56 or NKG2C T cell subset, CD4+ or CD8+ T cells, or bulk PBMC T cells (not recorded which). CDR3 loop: CASSLQSFYEQYF.